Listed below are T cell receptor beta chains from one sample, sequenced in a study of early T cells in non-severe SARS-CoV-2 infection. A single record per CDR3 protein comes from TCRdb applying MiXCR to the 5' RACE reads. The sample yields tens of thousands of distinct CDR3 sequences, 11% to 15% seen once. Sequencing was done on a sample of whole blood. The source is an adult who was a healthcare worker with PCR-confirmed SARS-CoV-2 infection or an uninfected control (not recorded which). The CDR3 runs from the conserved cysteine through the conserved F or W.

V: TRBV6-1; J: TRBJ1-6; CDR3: CASTGSVISPLHF
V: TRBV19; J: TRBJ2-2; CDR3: CASTVTAGRTGTGELFF
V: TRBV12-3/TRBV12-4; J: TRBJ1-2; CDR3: CASTPNGVDYGYTF
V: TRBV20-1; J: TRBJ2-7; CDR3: CSAMGRGNYEQYF
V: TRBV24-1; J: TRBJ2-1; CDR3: CATSGGMREGPSYNEQFF
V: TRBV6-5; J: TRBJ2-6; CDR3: CASSLTGVSGANVLTF
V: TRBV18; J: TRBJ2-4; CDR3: CASSPPRGEINIQYF
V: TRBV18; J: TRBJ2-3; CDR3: CANSQHGRGDTQYF
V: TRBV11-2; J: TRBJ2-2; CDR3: CASTPDVGSGELFF
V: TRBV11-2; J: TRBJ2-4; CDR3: CASSPLDRFPVYIQYF
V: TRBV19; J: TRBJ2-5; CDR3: CASSIPGQGWETQYF
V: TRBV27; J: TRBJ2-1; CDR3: CASRKGGGYSYNEQFF
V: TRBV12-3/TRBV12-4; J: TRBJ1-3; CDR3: CASTLDHGNTIYF
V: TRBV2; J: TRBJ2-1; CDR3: CASRTSGGYNEQFF
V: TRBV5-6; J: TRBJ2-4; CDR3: CASSPPLRPNIQYF
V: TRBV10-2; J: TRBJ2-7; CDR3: CAAATATYEQYF
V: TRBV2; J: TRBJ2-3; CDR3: CARDLAGGPNTQYF
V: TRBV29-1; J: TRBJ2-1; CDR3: CSVLKIMEQFF
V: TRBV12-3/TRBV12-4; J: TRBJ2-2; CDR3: CASSLELAGAGELFF
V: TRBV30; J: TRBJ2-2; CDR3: CAWSKLGANTGELFF
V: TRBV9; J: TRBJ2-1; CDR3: CASSVGSGGNEQFF
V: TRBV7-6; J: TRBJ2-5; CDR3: CASTFRRSQETQYF
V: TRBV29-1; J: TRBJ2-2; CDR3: CSVGSNTGELFF
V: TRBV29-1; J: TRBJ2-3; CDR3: CSVAGVSDTQYF
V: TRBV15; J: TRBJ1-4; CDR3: CATSRGGLDSLNEKLFF
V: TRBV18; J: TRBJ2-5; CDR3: CASSPRFGQETQYF
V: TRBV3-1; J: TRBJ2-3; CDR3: CASSQVRTSGTDTQYF
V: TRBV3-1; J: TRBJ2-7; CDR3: CASSPIGGTSVRYEQYF
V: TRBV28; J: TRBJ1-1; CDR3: CASSLGQGGAFF
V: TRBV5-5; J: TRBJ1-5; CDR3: CASSLTNTGGAFNQPQHF
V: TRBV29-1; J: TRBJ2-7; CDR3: CSVDPGPTGRCDEQYF
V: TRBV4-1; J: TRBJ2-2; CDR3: CASSQATGPTGELFF
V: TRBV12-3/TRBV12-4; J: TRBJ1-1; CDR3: CASGYVHEVFF
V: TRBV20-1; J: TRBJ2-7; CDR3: CSARHRELEQYF